Below are 27 T cell receptor beta chains sequenced from a single sample in a study of TIL therapy for anti-PD-1-resistant metastatic lung cancer. Time point noted: pre-treatment sample, taken before nivolumab and TIL therapy. Most excised metastases sampled were pleural nodules or supraclavicular lymph nodes. The immunoSEQ assay was v3. The repertoire was sequenced with immunoSEQ multiplex PCR; TCRdb's copy has only in-frame clones and lacks some. The sample consists of around 26,000 clones, about 60% of them appearing once. Sequencing was performed on tumor tissue, taken at baseline. Source of these receptors: a woman aged 30-85 years with non-small cell lung cancer.

The J gene is TRBJ2-2, the V gene TRBV9; 8 bases align to TRBD2. Germline V lookup: CDR1 SGDLS, CDR2 YYNGEE. With V trimmed by 3 bases and J by 4 bases, 17 bases remained unmatched. CDR3 length: 19 amino acids. The CDR3 is CASSGSGGPEVSGTGELFF. The CDR3 nucleotides are TGTGCCAGCAGCGGTTCGGGAGGGCCGGAAGTCAGTGGCACCGGGGAGCTGTTTTTT.

The CDR3 reads CASTTRGNTIYF. The CDR3 coding sequence is TGTGCCTCGACCACCAGGGGAAACACCATATATTTT. The V gene is TRBV30, the J gene TRBJ1-3; no firm D call. The CDR3 extends over 12 amino acids. Germline lookup yields CDR1 GTSNPN and CDR2 SVGIG (reference sequence). Trimming cost V 7 bases and J 4 bases, with 11 bases left between them.

V usage is TRBV9 and J usage is TRBJ1-5; unclear D gene. The ends were cut back, 10 bases at V and 4 bases at J, with 9 bases in the middle. CDR3 length: 11 amino acids. The germline V gene encodes CDR1 SGDLS and CDR2 YYNGEE. CDR3 sequence: CASGLNQPQHF. The CDR3 DNA sequence: TGTGCCTCCGGTTTGAATCAGCCCCAGCATTTT. Complete variable domain (other parts from reference TRBV9 and TRBJ1-5): DSGVTQTPKHLITATGQRVTLRCSPRSGDLSVYWYQQSLDQGLQFLIQYYNGEERAKGNILERFSAQQFPDLHSELNLSSLELGDSALYFCASGLNQPQHFGDGTRLSIL.

In its sample, this clone was seen once. The chain employs TRBV4-2 and TRBJ2-5, with 7 bases fitting TRBD1. Germline lookup yields CDR1 LGHNA and CDR2 YNFKEQ. After removal of 4 bases from V and 4 bases from J, the junction contained 6 bases not matched to a gene. CDR3 length: 14 residues. The DNA for the CDR3 is TGTGCCAGCAGCCCCCGAACAGGGGCAGAGACCCAGTACTTC. Protein product: CASSPRTGAETQYF.

The rearrangement links TRBV18 to TRBJ1-2; D perhaps matches TRBD1 (5 bases). The CDR3 extends over 15 amino acids. Trimming shortened V by 3 bases and J by 6 bases, and 17 bases separated the two germline ends. Germline V CDR1 and CDR2: KGHSH, LQKENI. CDR3 amino acids: CASSPQGQGVNGYTF. The CDR3 nucleotides read TGTGCCAGCTCACCCCAGGGCCAGGGAGTAAATGGCTACACCTTC.

The sample holds many counts of this clone. The V and J genes are TRBV30 and TRBJ1-5; D unclear. The CDR3 sequence is 15 residues long. Trimming took 1 base from V and 6 from J, leaving 16 bases between them. Germline CDR1 reads GTSNPN; CDR2 reads SVGIG (reference sequence). In DNA form, the CDR3 reads TGTGCCTGGAGTGCGCAATCAGGTTTGGGTCAGCCCCAGCATTTT. It codes for CAWSAQSGLGQPQHF.

This rearrangement joins TRBV4-2 to TRBJ1-3; 8 nucleotides line up with TRBD1. Trimming removed 3 bases from V and 2 bases from J; junction bases left unmatched: 3. The CDR3 extends over 15 amino acids. Germline lookup yields CDR1 LGHNA and CDR2 YNFKEQ. CDR3 sequence: CASSQVTGAGNTIYF. CDR3 DNA: TGTGCCAGCAGCCAGGTGACAGGGGCTGGAAACACCATATATTTT.

The V call is TRBV29-1, the J call TRBJ2-1; maybe TRBD2 (5 bases). Trimming shortened V by 8 bases and J by 8 bases, and 13 bases separated the two germline ends. The V gene's germline CDR1 is SQVTM and CDR2 ANQGSEA. The CDR3 contains 11 residues. CDR3 protein: CSSGVAYEQFF. DNA for the CDR3: TGCAGCTCCGGGGTAGCTTATGAGCAGTTCTTC.

The chain has TRBV11-2 and TRBJ2-3, with D unclear. This CDR3 region has 12 residues. V was pared by 5 bases and J by 2 bases, with 5 bases between. Germline CDR1 is SGHAT and CDR2 is FQNNGV. The CDR3 bases are TGTGCCAGCAGCCACGACACAGATACGCAGTATTTT. As protein: CASSHDTDTQYF.

The table lists this clone with a few counts. V gene TRBV14 combines with J gene TRBJ2-7; TRBD1 matches at 11 bases. The CDR3 is 13 residues long. Looked up from germline, CDR1 is SGHDN and CDR2 is FVKESK. The V gene end was trimmed by 4 bases and the J gene end by 5 bases; junction bases not matched to a gene: 1. The CDR3 coding sequence is TGTGCCAGCAGCCCGGGACAGGGGGACGAGCAGTACTTC. This translates into CASSPGQGDEQYF.

The chain has TRBV9 and TRBJ2-3, with no clear D. The CDR3 loop spans 14 amino acids. V was shortened by 4 bases and J by 6 bases, with 15 bases between the two germline ends. Germline loops: CDR1 SGDLS, CDR2 YYNGEE. The CDR3 reads CASSPRPVGDTQYF. CDR3 DNA: TGTGCCAGCAGCCCTCGACCTGTGGGGGATACGCAGTATTTT.

The chain joins TRBV18 to TRBJ2-5; 7 bases agree with TRBD2. Germline V gene sequence: CDR1 KGHSH, CDR2 LQKENI. The length of the CDR3 is 17 residues. J was trimmed by 3 bases and V by 0 bases; bases with no gene match: 10. CDR3 region: CASSPPSLGTIKETQYF. The DNA for the CDR3 is TGTGCCAGCTCACCACCCTCTCTCGGGACTATAAAAGAGACCCAGTACTTC.

This clone was detected only once. This sequence joins TRBV5-4 and TRBJ2-1; TRBD2 might be the D (6 bases). V lost 7 bases, J lost 6 bases, and 17 bases lay in between. CDR1 is SGHNT and CDR2 is YYREEE in the germline V gene (reference sequence). The CDR3 length is 14 residues. CDR3 residues: CASGQLATRNEQFF. CDR3 coding DNA: TGTGCCAGCGGTCAACTAGCCACACGCAATGAGCAGTTCTTC.

This chain uses TRBV7-2 with TRBJ2-4; 7 positions match TRBD2. This CDR3 has 15 residues. V lost 0 bases to trimming and J lost 8 bases; unmatched junction nucleotides: 7. Germline V gives CDR1 SGHTA, CDR2 FQGNSA. CDR3 coding DNA: TGTGCCAGCAGCTTAGCCTCGGGGAGGGTCGACATTCAGTACTTC. Translating gives CASSLASGRVDIQYF.

The CDR3 DNA reads as TGCGCCAGCAGCTCAGCAGGGGGGCACAATGAGCAGTTCTTC. Amino acids: CASSSAGGHNEQFF. This chain links TRBV5-1 with TRBJ2-1, with D tentatively TRBD1 (7 bases). Germline loops: CDR1 SGHRS, CDR2 YFSETQ. The length of the CDR3 is 14 residues. V lost 3 bases and J 5 bases, leaving 12 bases between the germline ends.

This clone was counted between two and nine times. The chain combines TRBV11-1 with TRBJ2-7; no clear D. Germline assignment: CDR1 SGHAT and CDR2 FQDESV (reference sequence). Trimming pared 5 bases from V and 1 base from J, leaving 12 bases between. The CDR3 consists of 14 residues. The CDR3 region has the DNA TGTGCCAGCAGCCAAGACCTTACGTCCTACGAGCAGTACTTC. Its translation is CASSQDLTSYEQYF.

The chain carries TRBV5-1 and TRBJ2-2; TRBD2 matches at 12 bases. The CDR3 totals 14 residues. The J segment lost 6 bases and the V segment lost 6 bases, leaving 3 bases of the junction unmatched. Germline CDR1 reads SGHRS; CDR2 reads YFSETQ. The CDR3 bases are TGCGCCAGCACGGGACTAGCGGGTTCCGGGGAGCTGTTTTTT. Protein sequence: CASTGLAGSGELFF.

This chain connects TRBV7-8 to TRBJ2-2; 9 bases fit TRBD1. This CDR3 has 16 residues. V lost 4 bases and J lost 8; bases outside the gene matches: 11. CDR1 and CDR2 from the germline V gene are SGHVS and FQNEAQ. The CDR3 reads CASSYPQGAPGGELFF. CDR3 in DNA: TGTGCCAGCAGCTATCCACAGGGGGCCCCAGGGGGGGAGCTGTTTTTT.

This clone occurred a few times. This chain connects TRBV7-8 to TRBJ2-7; D uncertain. The V gene lost 1 base and the J gene lost 2 bases, with 9 bases spanning the gap. The CDR3 totals 14 residues. CDR1 and CDR2 from the germline V gene are SGHVS and FQNEAQ. Here the CDR3 DNA reads TGTGCCAGCAGCTTAGTCGACACAACCTACGAGCAGTACTTC. It is translated as CASSLVDTTYEQYF.

The chain is built from TRBV7-9 and TRBJ1-5, with TRBD1 as a possible D gene (5 bases). The CDR3 extends over 13 amino acids. The V gene's germline CDR1 is SEHNR and CDR2 FQNEAQ (reference sequence). The V end was cut by 4 bases, the J end by 4 bases, with 8 bases between. The DNA for the CDR3 is TGTGCCAGCAGCTCTCAGGGTAATCAGCCCCAGCATTTT. It is translated as CASSSQGNQPQHF.

This chain joins TRBV7-6 and TRBJ2-1; no clear D gene. There are 15 residues in the CDR3. In germline, CDR1 is SGHVS, CDR2 FNYEAQ. V was cut by 4 bases and J by 0 bases, with 10 bases left in between. The CDR3 here is CASSSRARSYNEQFF. CDR3 DNA: TGTGCCAGCAGCTCCCGAGCCCGCTCCTACAATGAGCAGTTCTTC.

The V and J genes are TRBV20-1 and TRBJ1-1; D not certain. V lost 1 base, J lost 8 bases, and 8 bases lay in between. The CDR3 is made up of 11 amino acids. In germline, CDR1 is DFQATT, CDR2 SNEGSKA (reference sequence). The CDR3: CSARAEIEAFF. The CDR3 DNA reads TGCAGTGCTAGAGCCGAGATCGAAGCTTTCTTT.

This clone was observed a handful of times. The rearrangement links TRBV2 to TRBJ2-2, with no clear D. Trimming took off 4 bases at V and 6 bases at J, with 9 bases between the two ends. This CDR3 spans 13 amino acids. Germline V CDR1 and CDR2: SNHLY, FYNNEI. The CDR3 DNA is TGTGCCAGCAGTGCACGAGTGGCCGGGGAGCTGTTTTTT. Amino acid sequence: CASSARVAGELFF. Full variable domain (missing parts from reference TRBV2 and TRBJ2-2): EPEVTQTPSHQVTQMGQEVILRCVPISNHLYFYWYRQILGQKVEFLVSFYNNEISEKSEIFDDQFSVERPDGSNFTLKIRSTKLEDSAMYFCASSARVAGELFFGEGSRLTVL.

This chain connects TRBV7-9 to TRBJ2-5, with 8 bases that match TRBD1. Trimming removed 4 bases from V and 2 bases from J; junction bases left unmatched: 6. CDR1 and CDR2 from the germline V gene are SEHNR and FQNEAQ (reference sequence). The CDR3 extends over 15 amino acids. CDR3 sequence reads: CASSYDRGRQETQYF. The CDR3 DNA is TGTGCCAGCAGCTACGACAGGGGAAGACAAGAGACCCAGTACTTC.

The chain combines TRBV19 with TRBJ1-1, with a tentative D call TRBD1 (6 bases). CDR3 length: 14 amino acids. V was shortened by 7 bases and J by 6 bases, with 18 bases between the two germline ends. Germline V gene sequence: CDR1 LNHDA, CDR2 SQIVND (reference sequence). CDR3 sequence reads: CASMSGGGWAEAFF. DNA for the CDR3: TGTGCCAGTATGTCGGGCGGGGGCTGGGCTGAAGCTTTCTTT. The full variable domain, with the rest looked up from reference TRBV19 and TRBJ1-1, is DGGITQSPKYLFRKEGQNVTLSCEQNLNHDAMYWYRQDPGQGLRLIYYSQIVNDFQKGDIAEGYSVSREKKESFPLTVTSAQKNPTAFYLCASMSGGGWAEAFFGQGTRLTVV.

This chain joins TRBV5-1 and TRBJ2-7; perhaps TRBD1 as D (6 bases). V lost 1 base to trimming and J lost 4 bases, with 12 bases between them. Germline loops: CDR1 SGHRS, CDR2 YFSETQ. This CDR3 contains 14 residues. This chain's CDR3 is CASSLQGSGYEQYF. In DNA form, the CDR3 reads TGCGCCAGCAGCTTGCAGGGGTCGGGATACGAGCAGTACTTC.

This clone turned up a few times. The chain links TRBV6-5 to TRBJ1-2; D not certain. This CDR3 is built from 15 residues. Between the trimmed V and J ends, which lost 2 bases and 3 bases, there was a span of 13 bases. The germline CDR1 and CDR2 sequences are MNHEY and SVGAGI. The CDR3 DNA sequence: TGTGCCAGCAGTTACGCTGGGAACAGCGACTATGGCTACACCTTC. Translating gives CASSYAGNSDYGYTF.